The text below deals with one TCR beta chain. The antigen is undetermined. Other DNA sequences in this sample translate to the same CDR3. PCR amplification relied on 60 Vbeta primers (plus 13 Jbeta primers). Generated by immunoSEQ multiplex PCR, the TCRdb table keeps only in-frame clones and is missing some. The table lists some 150,000 clones, approximately 81% of them singletons. Germline V gene lookup returns CDR1 LGHNA and CDR2 YSLEER. The CDR3 totals 15 residues. V dropped 0 bases and J dropped 3; count of bases not matched to a gene: 1. The source of the sample is a study of cytomegalovirus exposure and HLA in healthy donors. Whole-study context: In an early release, HLA-typed donors contributed some 88 million unique TCR sequences.

Study-level points and caveats: Across HLA loci, a later analysis found differing TCR association rates, with DRB1 most and HLA-C fewest. Common viral pathogens seemed to be connected with several of the most significant clusters, according to a later analysis.

This clonotype originated in a woman younger than 45 in good health and CMV-seropositive. Material: PBMCs. The chain employs TRBV4-3 and TRBJ2-3; 9 positions agree with TRBD2. CDR3 DNA sequence: TGCGCCAGCAGCCAAGAGCTAGCGGGAACAGATACGCAGTATTTT. Translated: CASSQELAGTDTQYF.